Listed below are T cell receptor beta chains from one sample, sequenced in a study of blood T cell repertoires in COVID-19. TCRdb keeps only in-frame clones here, not all; method: immunoSEQ multiplex PCR. The table shows 75,000 or so clones, with around 90% occurring only once. The sample comprised peripheral blood. Receptor source: a woman of 80 years or more with active or convalescent COVID-19. The CDR3 runs from the conserved cysteine through the conserved F or W. Each record gives: J gene, V gene, CDR3 protein.

TRBJ2-7,TRBV5-1,CASSPGTAGVLEQYF
TRBJ2-1,TRBV5-6,CASSFPSGRDNEQFF
TRBJ2-1,TRBV6-5,CASSSPSGQQFF
TRBJ1-2,TRBV28,CASKGTGGNYGYTF
TRBJ2-7,TRBV10-1,CASRGTGLSYEQYF
TRBJ1-1,TRBV9,CASSVDGENTEAFF
TRBJ2-7,TRBV5-5,CASRQTGTSGISPYEQYF
TRBJ2-7,TRBV10-1,CASSEWSRDRESSYEQYF
TRBJ2-4,TRBV29-1,CSVEGAAKNIQYF
TRBJ2-6,TRBV28,CASSLAGSGANVLTF
TRBJ2-1,TRBV18,CASSLGTSASNEQFF
TRBJ1-2,TRBV28,CASSFAMGGYTF
TRBJ2-5,TRBV18,CASSHRTSGREETQYF
TRBJ2-3,TRBV4-1,CASSQLPTSGGPWAAQDTQYF
TRBJ2-7,TRBV4-3,CASSQKGGAGIHEQYF
TRBJ2-5,TRBV6-1,CASSEASETQYF
TRBJ1-2,TRBV9,CASSPAGINYGYTF
TRBJ2-1,TRBV7-2,CASSLAGASYNEQFF
TRBJ1-6,TRBV6-6,CASSLYLDRSSSYNSPLHF
TRBJ1-6,TRBV4-1,CASSPLGLPNSPLHF
TRBJ2-7,TRBV19,CASSIGPGTYEQYF
TRBJ1-6,TRBV30,CAWSVVEGRSPLHF
TRBJ1-2,TRBV6-5,CASSYSGGNYGYTF
TRBJ2-3,TRBV30,CAWKVGLAVTDTQYF
TRBJ1-1,TRBV5-6,CASSLGASEAFF
TRBJ2-5,TRBV28,CASSLGRGRWAQYF
TRBJ1-2,TRBV3-1/TRBV3-2,CASSQGRIGGGGYTF
TRBJ2-1,TRBV2,CASSWGGPTYNEQFF
TRBJ2-3,TRBV29-1,CSVDLGTDTQYF
TRBJ1-6,TRBV28,CASSLYGLTNSPLHF
TRBJ2-5,TRBV4-1,CASSQGTSGREWVETQYF
TRBJ1-1,TRBV13,CASSYRTVTEAFF
TRBJ2-3,TRBV7-6,CASSSLSTDTQYF
TRBJ2-7,TRBV7-8,CASSSQRLRTYEQYF
TRBJ2-3,TRBV7-8,CASSIRQGYSTDTQYF
TRBJ1-2,TRBV6-5,CASSYGANYGYTF
TRBJ2-7,TRBV29-1,CSVALAGGPYEQYF
TRBJ1-1,TRBV7-2,CASSLGWDRNTEAFF
TRBJ1-6,TRBV28,CASSPSVRGRSPLHF
TRBJ2-7,TRBV4-3,CASSRDRDYEQYF
TRBJ2-5,TRBV15,CATSPRRGTQYF